A selection of T cell receptor beta chains follows, all from one sample in a study of T cells in Graves' hyperthyroidism and ophthalmopathy. Each CDR3 protein gets one entry after TCRdb re-called the multiplex PCR reads with MiXCR. The repertoire holds about 560,000 distinct CDR3 sequences, with around 16% as singletons. Sequencing used blood. The source is a woman aged 25 to 45 with Graves' hyperthyroidism. The CDR3 runs from the conserved cysteine through the conserved F or W. Fields, in order: V gene, clone size, J gene, CDR3 length, D gene, CDR3 protein, CDR3 DNA. A D gene is named only where the DNA matches it firmly. Not all rows give a size; the values are once, few, many and, for expanded clones, a class.

V gene: TRBV5-6
clone size: many
J gene: TRBJ1-2
CDR3 length: 14
D gene: TRBD1
CDR3 protein: CASSGTGGVRGYTF
CDR3 DNA: TGTGCCAGCAGCGGCACAGGGGGCGTTCGTGGCTACACCTTC

V gene: TRBV19
clone size: NA
J gene: TRBJ1-2
CDR3 length: 14
D gene: NA
CDR3 protein: CARRDTQANYGYTF
CDR3 DNA: TGTGCCAGAAGGGACACCCAAGCTAACTATGGCTACACCTTC

V gene: TRBV6-5
clone size: few
J gene: TRBJ2-7
CDR3 length: 15
D gene: NA
CDR3 protein: CASSYFGGAPHEQYF
CDR3 DNA: TGTGCCAGCAGTTACTTCGGGGGCGCTCCCCACGAGCAGTACTTC

V gene: TRBV7-9
clone size: NA
J gene: TRBJ2-2
CDR3 length: 16
D gene: TRBD1
CDR3 protein: CASSIRQGTNTRELFF
CDR3 DNA: TGTGCCAGCAGCATACGACAGGGTACGAACACCCGGGAGCTGTTTTTT

V gene: TRBV5-1
clone size: many
J gene: TRBJ2-2
CDR3 length: 16
D gene: TRBD2
CDR3 protein: CASSLEVAGGGGELFF
CDR3 DNA: TGCGCCAGCAGCTTGGAAGTAGCGGGAGGAGGCGGGGAGCTGTTTTTT

V gene: TRBV6-2/TRBV6-3
clone size: NA
J gene: TRBJ2-7
CDR3 length: 13
D gene: TRBD2
CDR3 protein: CASRAAGGDEQYF
CDR3 DNA: TGTGCCAGCAGGGCAGCGGGGGGAGACGAGCAGTACTTC

V gene: TRBV14
clone size: NA
J gene: TRBJ2-1
CDR3 length: 13
D gene: TRBD2
CDR3 protein: CASRTSGGNEQFF
CDR3 DNA: TGTGCCAGCAGGACTAGCGGCGGTAATGAGCAGTTCTTC

V gene: TRBV7-9
clone size: few
J gene: TRBJ1-2
CDR3 length: 18
D gene: TRBD1
CDR3 protein: CASSLLIRGSRFNYGYTF
CDR3 DNA: TGTGCCAGCAGCTTATTAATCAGGGGGTCTCGTTTTAACTATGGCTACACCTTC

V gene: TRBV20-1
clone size: NA
J gene: TRBJ2-1
CDR3 length: 14
D gene: TRBD2
CDR3 protein: CSAGPGTTYNEQFF
CDR3 DNA: TGCAGTGCGGGGCCCGGGACTACCTACAATGAGCAGTTCTTC

V gene: TRBV12-3/TRBV12-4
clone size: many
J gene: TRBJ2-7
CDR3 length: 15
D gene: NA
CDR3 protein: CASSFHPLDSYEQYF
CDR3 DNA: TGTGCCAGCAGTTTCCACCCCCTAGATTCCTACGAGCAGTACTTC

V gene: TRBV5-6
clone size: few
J gene: TRBJ2-7
CDR3 length: 17
D gene: NA
CDR3 protein: CASSLTKLLTNSYEQYF
CDR3 DNA: TGTGCCAGCAGCTTGACCAAACTGCTCACCAACTCCTACGAGCAGTACTTC

V gene: TRBV10-3
clone size: few
J gene: TRBJ1-1
CDR3 length: 15
D gene: TRBD1
CDR3 protein: CAISESTQGDTEAFF
CDR3 DNA: TGTGCCATCAGTGAGTCTACTCAGGGGGATACTGAAGCTTTCTTT

V gene: TRBV27
clone size: few
J gene: TRBJ1-1
CDR3 length: 15
D gene: NA
CDR3 protein: CASSSSPPGEGPAFF
CDR3 DNA: TGTGCCAGCAGCTCAAGCCCCCCTGGAGAGGGGCCGGCTTTCTTT

V gene: TRBV19
clone size: few
J gene: TRBJ1-1
CDR3 length: 15
D gene: NA
CDR3 protein: CASSMRPGQNTEAFF
CDR3 DNA: TGTGCCAGTAGTATGCGTCCAGGGCAAAACACTGAAGCTTTCTTT

V gene: TRBV18
clone size: many
J gene: TRBJ2-1
CDR3 length: 15
D gene: TRBD2
CDR3 protein: CASSPLAGTANEQFF
CDR3 DNA: TGTGCCAGCTCACCTCTAGCGGGGACAGCCAATGAGCAGTTCTTC

V gene: TRBV5-6
clone size: few
J gene: TRBJ2-1
CDR3 length: 17
D gene: TRBD2
CDR3 protein: CASSLRTSGRVHNEQFF
CDR3 DNA: TGTGCCAGCAGCTTGCGGACTAGCGGGAGGGTTCACAATGAGCAGTTCTTC

V gene: TRBV28
clone size: NA
J gene: TRBJ2-1
CDR3 length: 13
D gene: TRBD1
CDR3 protein: CASSSPDRAGLFF
CDR3 DNA: TGTGCCAGCAGTTCACCGGACAGGGCCGGACTGTTCTTC

V gene: TRBV3-1
clone size: NA
J gene: TRBJ2-2
CDR3 length: 13
D gene: NA
CDR3 protein: CASSKWNTGELFF
CDR3 DNA: TGTGCCAGCAGCAAGTGGAACACCGGGGAGCTGTTTTTT

V gene: TRBV10-3
clone size: NA
J gene: TRBJ2-7
CDR3 length: 16
D gene: TRBD1
CDR3 protein: CAISDSGTGGSNEQYF
CDR3 DNA: TGTGCCATCAGTGACAGCGGGACAGGGGGATCCAACGAGCAGTACTTC

V gene: TRBV19
clone size: NA
J gene: TRBJ2-3
CDR3 length: 12
D gene: NA
CDR3 protein: CASRTGLDTQYF
CDR3 DNA: TGTGCCAGTAGAACCGGGTTAGATACGCAGTATTTT

V gene: TRBV3-1
clone size: few
J gene: TRBJ1-5
CDR3 length: 12
D gene: NA
CDR3 protein: CASSQGWQPQHF
CDR3 DNA: TGTGCCAGCAGCCAAGGATGGCAGCCCCAGCATTTT

V gene: TRBV12-3/TRBV12-4
clone size: NA
J gene: TRBJ1-2
CDR3 length: 14
D gene: NA
CDR3 protein: CASSMRDRPYGYTF
CDR3 DNA: TGTGCCAGCAGTATGCGCGACAGGCCCTATGGCTACACCTTC

V gene: TRBV10-3
clone size: few
J gene: TRBJ1-2
CDR3 length: 15
D gene: TRBD1
CDR3 protein: CAISETLTGFYGYTF
CDR3 DNA: TGTGCCATCAGTGAGACCTTGACAGGGTTCTATGGCTACACCTTC

V gene: TRBV30
clone size: many
J gene: TRBJ1-6
CDR3 length: 12
D gene: NA
CDR3 protein: CAWRRDAWPLHF
CDR3 DNA: TGTGCCTGGAGGAGGGACGCGTGGCCCCTCCACTTT

V gene: TRBV7-2
clone size: many
J gene: TRBJ2-7
CDR3 length: 14
D gene: NA
CDR3 protein: CASSTRGETGEQYF
CDR3 DNA: TGTGCCAGCAGCACCCGGGGAGAGACAGGCGAGCAGTACTTC

V gene: TRBV11-2
clone size: NA
J gene: TRBJ1-4
CDR3 length: 12
D gene: NA
CDR3 protein: CASSLGSGRMFF
CDR3 DNA: TGTGCCAGCAGCTTAGGATCAGGGCGGATGTTTTTT

V gene: TRBV27
clone size: many
J gene: TRBJ2-1
CDR3 length: 15
D gene: NA
CDR3 protein: CASSLRSRSYNEQFF
CDR3 DNA: TGTGCCAGCAGTTTACGGTCGAGGTCCTACAATGAGCAGTTCTTC

V gene: TRBV7-2
clone size: few
J gene: TRBJ2-7
CDR3 length: 15
D gene: TRBD1
CDR3 protein: CASSLARGRAYEQYF
CDR3 DNA: TGTGCCAGCAGCTTAGCTAGGGGGCGGGCCTACGAGCAGTACTTC

V gene: TRBV12-3/TRBV12-4
clone size: many
J gene: TRBJ1-6
CDR3 length: 14
D gene: NA
CDR3 protein: CASSSQGFDSPLHF
CDR3 DNA: TGTGCCAGCAGTTCACAGGGCTTTGATTCACCCCTCCACTTT

V gene: TRBV27
clone size: many
J gene: TRBJ2-1
CDR3 length: 15
D gene: TRBD2
CDR3 protein: CASSSPGLALDEQFF
CDR3 DNA: TGTGCCAGCAGTTCTCCGGGACTAGCTTTAGATGAGCAGTTCTTC

V gene: TRBV5-1
clone size: NA
J gene: TRBJ2-7
CDR3 length: 15
D gene: TRBD1
CDR3 protein: CASSNRDRESYEQYF
CDR3 DNA: TGCGCCAGCAGCAACCGGGACAGGGAATCCTACGAGCAGTACTTC

V gene: TRBV3-1
clone size: NA
J gene: TRBJ1-2
CDR3 length: 14
D gene: NA
CDR3 protein: CASSESVANYGYTF
CDR3 DNA: TGTGCCAGCAGTGAATCCGTAGCTAACTATGGCTACACCTTC